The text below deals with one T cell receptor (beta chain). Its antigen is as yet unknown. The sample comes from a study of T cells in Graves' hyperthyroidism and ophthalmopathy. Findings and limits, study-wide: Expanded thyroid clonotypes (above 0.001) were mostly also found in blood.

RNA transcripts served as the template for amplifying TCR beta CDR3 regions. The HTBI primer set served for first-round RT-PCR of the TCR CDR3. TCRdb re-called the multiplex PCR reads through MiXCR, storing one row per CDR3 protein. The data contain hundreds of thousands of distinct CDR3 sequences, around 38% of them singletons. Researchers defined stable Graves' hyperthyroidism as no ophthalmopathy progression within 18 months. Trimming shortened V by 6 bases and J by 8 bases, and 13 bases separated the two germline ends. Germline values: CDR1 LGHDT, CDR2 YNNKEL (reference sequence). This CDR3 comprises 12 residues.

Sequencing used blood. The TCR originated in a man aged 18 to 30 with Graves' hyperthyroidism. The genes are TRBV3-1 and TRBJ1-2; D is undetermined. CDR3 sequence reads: CASSVDLRGYTF. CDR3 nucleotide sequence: TGTGCCAGCAGTGTGGATCTTAGGGGCTACACCTTC.